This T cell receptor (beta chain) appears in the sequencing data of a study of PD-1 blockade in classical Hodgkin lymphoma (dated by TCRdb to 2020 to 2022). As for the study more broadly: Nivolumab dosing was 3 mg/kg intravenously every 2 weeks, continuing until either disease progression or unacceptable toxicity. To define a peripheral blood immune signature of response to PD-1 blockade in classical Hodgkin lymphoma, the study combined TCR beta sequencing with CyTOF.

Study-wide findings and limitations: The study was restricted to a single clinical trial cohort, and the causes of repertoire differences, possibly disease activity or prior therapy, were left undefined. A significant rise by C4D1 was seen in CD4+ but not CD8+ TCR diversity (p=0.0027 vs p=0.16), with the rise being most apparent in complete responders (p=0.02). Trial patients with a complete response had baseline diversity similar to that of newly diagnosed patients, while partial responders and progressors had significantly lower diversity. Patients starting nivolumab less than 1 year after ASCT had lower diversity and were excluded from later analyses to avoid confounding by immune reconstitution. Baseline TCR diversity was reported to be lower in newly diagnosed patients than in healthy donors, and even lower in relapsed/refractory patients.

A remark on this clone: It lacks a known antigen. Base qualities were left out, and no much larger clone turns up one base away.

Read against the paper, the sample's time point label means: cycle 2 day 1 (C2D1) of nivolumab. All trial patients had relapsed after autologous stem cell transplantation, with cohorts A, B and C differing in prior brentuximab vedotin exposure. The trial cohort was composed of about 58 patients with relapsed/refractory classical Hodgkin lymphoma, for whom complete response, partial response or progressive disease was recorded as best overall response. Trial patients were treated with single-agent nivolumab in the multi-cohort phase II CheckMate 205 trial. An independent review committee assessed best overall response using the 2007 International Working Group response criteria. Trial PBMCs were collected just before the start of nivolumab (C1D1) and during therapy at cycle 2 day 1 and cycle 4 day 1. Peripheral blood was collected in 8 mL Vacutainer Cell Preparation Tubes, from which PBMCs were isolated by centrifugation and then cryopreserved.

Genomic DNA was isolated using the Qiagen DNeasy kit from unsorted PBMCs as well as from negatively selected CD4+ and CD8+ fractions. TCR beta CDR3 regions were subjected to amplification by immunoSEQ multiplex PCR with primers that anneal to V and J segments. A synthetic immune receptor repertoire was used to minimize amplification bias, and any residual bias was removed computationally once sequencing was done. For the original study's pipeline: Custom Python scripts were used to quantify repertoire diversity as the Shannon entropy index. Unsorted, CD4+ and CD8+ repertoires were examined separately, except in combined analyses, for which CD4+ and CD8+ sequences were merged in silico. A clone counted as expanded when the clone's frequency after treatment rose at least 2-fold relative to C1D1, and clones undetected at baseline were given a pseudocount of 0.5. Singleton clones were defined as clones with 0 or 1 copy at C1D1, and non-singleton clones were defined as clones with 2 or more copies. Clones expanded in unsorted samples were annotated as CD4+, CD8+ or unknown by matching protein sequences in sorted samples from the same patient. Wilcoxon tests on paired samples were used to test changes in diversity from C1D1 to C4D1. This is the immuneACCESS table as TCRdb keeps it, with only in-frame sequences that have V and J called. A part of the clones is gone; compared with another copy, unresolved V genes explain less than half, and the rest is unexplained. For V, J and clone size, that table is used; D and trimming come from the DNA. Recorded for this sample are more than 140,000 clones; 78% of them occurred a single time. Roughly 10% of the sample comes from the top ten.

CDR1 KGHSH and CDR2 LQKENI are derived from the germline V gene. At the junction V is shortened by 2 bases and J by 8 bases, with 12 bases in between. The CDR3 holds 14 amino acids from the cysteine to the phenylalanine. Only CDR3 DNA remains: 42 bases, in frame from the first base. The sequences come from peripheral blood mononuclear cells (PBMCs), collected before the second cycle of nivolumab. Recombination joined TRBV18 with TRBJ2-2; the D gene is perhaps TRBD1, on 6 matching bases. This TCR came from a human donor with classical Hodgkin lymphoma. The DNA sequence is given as TGTGCCAGCTCACCAAGGACAGATGGGGGGGAGCTGTTTTTT. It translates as CASSPRTDGGELFF.